This record looks at one T cell receptor beta chain sequence and its context. Original data processing: Amplified reference gene primers provided the basis for estimating nucleated cell counts. Produced via immunoSEQ multiplex PCR; TCRdb's table is partial and in-frame only. That table gives V, J and clone size, and the DNA gave D and trimming. This table holds around 60,000 clones, around 90% found once. The data originate from a study of blood T cell repertoires in COVID-19. The CDR3 has 18 amino acids. The germline V and J ends were trimmed by 1 base and 7 bases, with 23 bases remaining between them. Germline lookup yields CDR1 LGHDT and CDR2 YNNKEL (reference sequence).

The sequenced sample was peripheral blood. This sequence joins TRBV3-1 (or the pseudogene TRBV3-2) and TRBJ2-1; tentative D call: TRBD1 (5 bases). This TCR derives from a man in his fifties or sixties with active COVID-19. Here the CDR3 reads CASSQAPHRPIGYNEQFF. CDR3 DNA: TGTGCCAGCAGCCAAGCACCCCACAGGCCCATAGGATATAATGAGCAGTTCTTC.